One and the same sample provided the 12 T cell receptor beta chains below, sequenced in a study of identical twins. In TCRdb, the 5' RACE reads were re-called with MiXCR into one record per CDR3 protein. Altogether around 160,000 distinct CDR3 sequences are present, under 4.5% being singletons, with the ten largest covering 7% to 10%. What was sequenced was memory T cells sorted from blood. These receptors all stem from a man aged 18 to 30 in good health.

V and J are TRBV20-1 and TRBJ2-3; D is unresolved. V lost 4 bases, J lost 0 bases, and 8 bases lay in between. Germline V gene sequence: CDR1 DFQATT, CDR2 SNEGSKA (reference sequence). There are 13 residues in the CDR3. The CDR3 is CSAIWTSTDTQYF. CDR3 bases: TGCAGTGCTATTTGGACCAGCACAGATACGCAGTATTTT.

This clonotype was observed many times. V gene TRBV20-1 combines with J gene TRBJ2-5, with TRBD2 identical over 8 bases. V shed 5 bases and J 2 bases; nucleotides not matched to a gene: 7. CDR1 and CDR2 (germline): DFQATT, SNEGSKA (reference sequence). The CDR3 has 14 amino acids. This chain's CDR3 is CSAVLAGRQETQYF. CDR3 sequence (DNA): TGCAGTGCTGTGTTAGCGGGAAGGCAAGAGACCCAGTACTTC.

This chain joins TRBV19 and TRBJ2-3; D may be TRBD2 (6 bases). Trimming left V 4 bases short and J 0 bases short, with 17 bases between. Per the germline V gene, CDR1 is LNHDA and CDR2 is SQIVND (reference sequence). There are 17 residues in the CDR3. CDR3 DNA sequence: TGTGCCAGTAGTAGGCAAGGGACTGCCTCTAGCACAGATACGCAGTATTTT. Translated: CASSRQGTASSTDTQYF.

This clonotype was observed at least ten times. J is TRBJ2-3 and V is TRBV6-2 or TRBV6-3; 7 bases map to TRBD2. The CDR3 runs to 17 residues. The junction had 12 bases not matched to a gene; V was cut back by 0 bases and J by 6 bases. Germline V lookup: CDR1 MNHEY, CDR2 SVGEGT. The CDR3 is CASSYSISSGTLDTQYF. The CDR3, as DNA: TGTGCCAGCAGTTACTCAATATCGAGCGGGACGTTGGATACGCAGTATTTT.

The chain joins TRBV11-1 to TRBJ2-1; 10 bases match TRBD2. After removal of 5 bases from V and 8 bases from J, the junction contained 15 bases not matched to a gene. Germline assignment: CDR1 SGHAT and CDR2 FQDESV (reference sequence). The CDR3 totals 17 residues. This CDR3 is CASSPRAGGLAADEQFF. The CDR3 DNA sequence: TGTGCCAGCAGCCCCCGGGCAGGAGGACTAGCGGCTGATGAGCAGTTCTTC. The whole variable domain, filled in from reference TRBV11-1 and TRBJ2-1, reads EAEVAQSPRYKITEKSQAVAFWCDPISGHATLYWYRQILGQGPELLVQFQDESVVDDSQLPKDRFSAERLKGVDSTLKIQPAELGDSAMYLCASSPRAGGLAADEQFFGPGTRLTVL.

This clonotype has at least ten counts. This chain joins TRBV5-1 and TRBJ2-5; D call uncertain. The V gene's germline CDR1 is SGHRS and CDR2 YFSETQ. Deletions cut 2 bases from V and 2 bases from J, with 7 bases between. The CDR3 has 13 amino acids. The chain's CDR3 is CASSFGRQETQYF. CDR3 DNA sequence: TGCGCCAGCAGCTTCGGACGGCAAGAGACCCAGTACTTC.

This clonotype was counted at least ten times. The V call is TRBV29-1, the J call TRBJ2-5; 7 bases match TRBD2. CDR1 is SQVTM, CDR2 ANQGSEA, per germline. V trimming: 7 bases; J trimming: 3 bases; junction bases outside the gene matches: 11. CDR3 length equals 14 residues. The CDR3 protein is CSASSGTGEETQYF. The CDR3 DNA follows: TGCAGCGCATCAAGCGGGACGGGCGAAGAGACCCAGTACTTC.

This clonotype was recorded at least ten times. The rearrangement uses TRBV7-6 and TRBJ2-2; 10 positions agree with TRBD2. This CDR3 region has 15 residues. The germline V gene encodes CDR1 SGHVS and CDR2 FNYEAQ. Trimming took 3 bases from V and 6 from J; bases not matched to a gene: 4. The CDR3 loop reads CASSLLAGDAGELFF. The CDR3 nucleotides read TGTGCCAGCAGCTTGCTAGCGGGAGATGCCGGGGAGCTGTTTTTT.

This clonotype was seen many times. V is TRBV9 and J is TRBJ2-7, with D perhaps TRBD1 (5 bases). This CDR3 is built from 12 residues. Germline CDR1 SGDLS, CDR2 YYNGEE. V was trimmed by 3 bases and J by 9 bases, leaving 13 bases between them. This CDR3 is CASSDLKGRQYF. The CDR3 DNA sequence: TGTGCCAGCAGCGACCTAAAGGGGCGGCAGTACTTC.

Ten or more counts support this clonotype. The J gene is TRBJ1-5, the V gene TRBV20-1, with a possible D match to TRBD1 (6 bases). V was trimmed by 5 bases and J by 6 bases, leaving 20 bases between them. The CDR3 runs to 15 residues. CDR1 and CDR2 (germline): DFQATT, SNEGSKA (reference sequence). This CDR3 is CSARKQGPESQPQHF. The CDR3 bases are TGCAGTGCTCGAAAACAGGGACCTGAGAGTCAGCCCCAGCATTTT.

Many counts were recorded for this clonotype. This rearrangement joins TRBV7-3 to TRBJ2-3; D ambiguous. The CDR3 consists of 15 residues. Trimming took 6 bases from V and 2 from J, leaving 15 bases between them. Germline V gene data show CDR1 as SGHTA and CDR2 as FQGTGA. The CDR3 protein is CASRSGRAHTDTQYF. As DNA, the CDR3 is TGTGCCAGCAGATCGGGTCGGGCCCACACAGATACGCAGTATTTT.

This clonotype was detected ten times or more. The V and J genes are TRBV7-8 and TRBJ2-7; 7 nucleotides align to TRBD1. V was clipped by 0 bases and J by 3 bases; unmatched bases: 5. The CDR3 sequence is 15 residues long. Per the germline V gene, CDR1 is SGHVS and CDR2 is FQNEAQ. CDR3 loop: CASSLAGTVYYEQYF. The CDR3 region has the DNA TGTGCCAGCAGCTTAGCCGGGACAGTTTACTACGAGCAGTACTTC.